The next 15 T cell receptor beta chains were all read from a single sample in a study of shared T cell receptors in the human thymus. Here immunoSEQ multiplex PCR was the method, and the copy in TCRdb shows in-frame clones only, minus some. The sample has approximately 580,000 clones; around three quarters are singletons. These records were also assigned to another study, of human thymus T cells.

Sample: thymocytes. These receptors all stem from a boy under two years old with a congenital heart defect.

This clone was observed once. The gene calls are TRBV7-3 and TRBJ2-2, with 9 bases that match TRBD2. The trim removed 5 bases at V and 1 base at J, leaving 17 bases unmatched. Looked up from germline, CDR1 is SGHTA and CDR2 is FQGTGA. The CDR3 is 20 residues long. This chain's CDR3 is CASSRTFYASGKQNTGELFF. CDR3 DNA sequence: TGTGCCAGCAGCAGAACCTTTTACGCTAGCGGGAAACAGAACACCGGGGAGCTGTTTTTT.

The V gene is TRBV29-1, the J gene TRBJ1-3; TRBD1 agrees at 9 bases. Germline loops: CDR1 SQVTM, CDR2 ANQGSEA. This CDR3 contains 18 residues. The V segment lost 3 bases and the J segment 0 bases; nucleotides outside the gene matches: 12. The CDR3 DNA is TGCAGCGTTGAGTCGTCTCCGGGACAGGGCCCCTCTGGAAACACCATATATTTT. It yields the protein CSVESSPGQGPSGNTIYF.

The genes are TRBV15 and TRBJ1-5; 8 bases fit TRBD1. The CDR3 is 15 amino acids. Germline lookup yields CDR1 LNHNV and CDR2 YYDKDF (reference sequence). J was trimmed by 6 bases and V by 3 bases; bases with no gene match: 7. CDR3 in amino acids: CATSSGQGGGQPQHF. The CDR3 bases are TGTGCCACCAGCAGCGGACAGGGAGGGGGTCAGCCCCAGCATTTT. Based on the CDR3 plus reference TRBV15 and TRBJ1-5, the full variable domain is DAMVIQNPRYQVTQFGKPVTLSCSQTLNHNVMYWYQQKSSQAPKLLFHYYDKDFNNEADTPDNFQSRRPNTSFCFLDIRSPGLGDTAMYLCATSSGQGGGQPQHFGDGTRLSIL.

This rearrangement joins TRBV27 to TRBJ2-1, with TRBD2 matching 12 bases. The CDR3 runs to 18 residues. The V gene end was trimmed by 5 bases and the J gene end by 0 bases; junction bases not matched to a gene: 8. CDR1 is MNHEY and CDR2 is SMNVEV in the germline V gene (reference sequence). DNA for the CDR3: TGTGCCAGCAGTCTACTAGCGGGAGGCTTCAGCTCCTACAATGAGCAGTTCTTC. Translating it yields CASSLLAGGFSSYNEQFF.

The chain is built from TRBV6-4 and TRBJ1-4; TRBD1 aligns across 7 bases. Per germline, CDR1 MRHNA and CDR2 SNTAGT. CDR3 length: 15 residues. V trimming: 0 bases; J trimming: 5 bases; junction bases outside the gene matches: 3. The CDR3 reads CASSDSPQGNEKLFF. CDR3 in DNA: TGTGCCAGCAGTGACTCCCCACAGGGGAATGAAAAACTGTTTTTT.

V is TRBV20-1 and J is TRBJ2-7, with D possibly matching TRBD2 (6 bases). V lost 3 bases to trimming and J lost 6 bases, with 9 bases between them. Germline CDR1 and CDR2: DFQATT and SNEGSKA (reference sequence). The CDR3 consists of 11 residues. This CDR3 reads CSASGRGEQYF. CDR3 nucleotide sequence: TGCAGTGCTAGTGGGCGGGGCGAGCAGTACTTC.

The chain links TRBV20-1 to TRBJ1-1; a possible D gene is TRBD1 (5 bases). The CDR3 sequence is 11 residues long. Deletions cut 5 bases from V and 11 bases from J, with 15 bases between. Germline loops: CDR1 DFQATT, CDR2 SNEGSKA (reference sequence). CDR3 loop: CSASRAGRAFF. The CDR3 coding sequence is TGCAGTGCTTCCCGAGCAGGGCGGGCTTTCTTT.

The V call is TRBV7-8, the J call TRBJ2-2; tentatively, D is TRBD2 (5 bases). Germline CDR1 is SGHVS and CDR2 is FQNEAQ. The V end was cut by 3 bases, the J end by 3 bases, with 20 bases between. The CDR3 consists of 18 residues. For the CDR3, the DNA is TGTGCCAGCAGCTTTATAGGGTGGGGAGCTAGAGACACCGGGGAGCTGTTTTTT. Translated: CASSFIGWGARDTGELFF.

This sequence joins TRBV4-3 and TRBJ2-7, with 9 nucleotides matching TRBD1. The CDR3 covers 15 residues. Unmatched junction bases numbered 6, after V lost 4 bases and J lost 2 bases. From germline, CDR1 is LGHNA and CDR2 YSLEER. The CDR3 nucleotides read TGCGCCAGCAGCCGTTATGACAGGGGGGCCTACGAGCAGTACTTC. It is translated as CASSRYDRGAYEQYF.

In nucleotides, the CDR3 is TGTGCCAGCAGCTTGGTGTCGGGAGTCTACGAGCAGTACTTC. The encoded protein is CASSLVSGVYEQYF. V and J are TRBV5-6 and TRBJ2-7; D is perhaps TRBD2 (6 bases). The V gene lost 0 bases and the J gene lost 3 bases, with 10 bases spanning the gap. The CDR3 extends over 14 amino acids. CDR1 is SGHDT, CDR2 YYEEEE, per germline.

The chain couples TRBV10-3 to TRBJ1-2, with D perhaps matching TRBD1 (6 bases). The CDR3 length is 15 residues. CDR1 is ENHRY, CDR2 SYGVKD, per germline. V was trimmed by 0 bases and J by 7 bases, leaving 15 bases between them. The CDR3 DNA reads TGTGCCATCAGTGAGTCTGGGGGGGCAGACGGTGGCTACACCTTC. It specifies CAISESGGADGGYTF.

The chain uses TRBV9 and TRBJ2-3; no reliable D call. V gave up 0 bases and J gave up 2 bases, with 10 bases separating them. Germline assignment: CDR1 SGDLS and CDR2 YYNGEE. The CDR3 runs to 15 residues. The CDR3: CASSVGSTSTDTQYF. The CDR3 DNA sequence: TGTGCCAGCAGCGTAGGCTCTACTTCCACAGATACGCAGTATTTT.

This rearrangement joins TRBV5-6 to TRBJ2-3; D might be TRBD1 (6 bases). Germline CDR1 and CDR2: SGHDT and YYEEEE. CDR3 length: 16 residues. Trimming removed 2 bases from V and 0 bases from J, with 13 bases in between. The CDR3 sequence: CASSLRGKWSTDTQYF. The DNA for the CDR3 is TGTGCCAGCAGCTTAAGGGGGAAATGGAGCACAGATACGCAGTATTTT.

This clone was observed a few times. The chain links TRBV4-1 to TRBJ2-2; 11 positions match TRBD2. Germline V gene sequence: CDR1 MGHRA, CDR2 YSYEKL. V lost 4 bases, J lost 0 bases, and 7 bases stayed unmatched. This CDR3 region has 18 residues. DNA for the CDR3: TGCGCCAGCAGCCTGACCCGGACTAGCGGGTCGAACACCGGGGAGCTGTTTTTT. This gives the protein CASSLTRTSGSNTGELFF.

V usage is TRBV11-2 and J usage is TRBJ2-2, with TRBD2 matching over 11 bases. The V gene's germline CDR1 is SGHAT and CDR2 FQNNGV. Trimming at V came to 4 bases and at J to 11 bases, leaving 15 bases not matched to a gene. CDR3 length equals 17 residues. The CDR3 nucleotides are TGTGCCAGCAGCTCTGCTGGTGTAGCGGGAGGGTACCGAGAGCTGTTTTTT. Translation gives CASSSAGVAGGYRELFF.